These 21 T cell receptor beta chains came from one sample sequenced in a study of post-analysis software for immune sequencing data (dated by TCRdb to between 2014 and 2017). These receptors' antigens are unknown. Broad study findings and their caveats: Patients showed significantly higher frequencies than controls for about five TRBV segments, among them TRBV5-6, TRBV5-1 and TRBV20-1.

The library was generated by PCR. Sequencing instrument: Illumina HiSeq 2500. To reduce PCR and sequencing biases, unique molecular identifiers were built into the TCR beta cDNA libraries. In TCRdb, the public reads were trimmed at Q25 with fastp and aligned with MiXCR, with productive beta chains retained. When rows share a CDR3 protein, they turn into one entry using the most common DNA and genes. The sample has about 820,000 distinct CDR3 sequences on record, 53% of them singletons. The ten most abundant clones make up about 4.5% of the sample. Sequenced: blood. These receptors originate from a girl aged 5-17 years with multiple sclerosis.

The chain couples TRBV25-1 to TRBJ1-4; the D gene is possibly TRBD1 (5 bases). V was trimmed by 3 bases and J by 6 bases, leaving 14 bases between them. CDR1 and CDR2 (germline): MGHDK, SYGVNS. The CDR3 is made up of 15 amino acids. The CDR3 reads CASSETGTAYEKLFF. The DNA of the CDR3 is TGTGCCAGCAGTGAGACCGGGACGGCTTATGAAAAACTGTTTTTT. Based on the CDR3 plus reference TRBV25-1 and TRBJ1-4, the full variable domain is EADIYQTPRYLVIGTGKKITLECSQTMGHDKMYWYQQDPGMELHLIHYSYGVNSTEKGDLSSESTVSRIRTEHFPLTLESARPSHTSQYLCASSETGTAYEKLFFGSGTQLSVL.

The CDR3: CASSEGSEGPLTEAFF. The CDR3 DNA follows: TGTGCCAGCAGTGAAGGGTCTGAAGGGCCCCTGACTGAAGCTTTCTTT. The rearrangement joins TRBV6-4 to TRBJ1-1; D not certain. This CDR3 has 16 amino acids. With 3 bases removed from V and 5 bases from J, the gap between germline ends came to 19 bases. Germline V CDR1 and CDR2: MRHNA, SNTAGT.

CDR3 nucleotide sequence: TGTGCCAGCAGCTTAAGGTCGACGGGGGCCGGAGGGGAGACCCAGTACTTC. It codes for CASSLRSTGAGGETQYF. The V call is TRBV7-9, the J call TRBJ2-5; the D gene could be TRBD1 or TRBD2 (6 bases each). The V end was cut by 2 bases, the J end by 5 bases, with 21 bases between. CDR3 size: 17 residues. Per germline, CDR1 SEHNR and CDR2 FQNEAQ (reference sequence).

V is TRBV12-3 or TRBV12-4 and J is TRBJ1-1; D is uncertain. The germline V and J ends were trimmed by 2 bases and 0 bases, with 7 bases remaining between them. The CDR3 loop spans 14 amino acids. CDR3 region: CASSLSSMNTEAFF. The CDR3 DNA sequence: TGTGCCAGCAGTTTATCCTCTATGAACACTGAAGCTTTCTTT.

The chain links TRBV9 to TRBJ2-1, with D perhaps TRBD1 or TRBD2 (6 bases each). CDR1 is SGDLS, CDR2 YYNGEE, per germline. The CDR3 is 13 residues long. V was trimmed by 3 bases and J by 9 bases, leaving 13 bases between them. The DNA for the CDR3 is TGTGCCAGCAGCGGGGGGGCTCTTGGTGAGCAGTTCTTC. Amino acid sequence: CASSGGALGEQFF. Complete variable domain (other parts from reference TRBV9 and TRBJ2-1): DSGVTQTPKHLITATGQRVTLRCSPRSGDLSVYWYQQSLDQGLQFLIQYYNGEERAKGNILERFSAQQFPDLHSELNLSSLELGDSALYFCASSGGALGEQFFGPGTRLTVL.

This clonotype has a handful of counts. V usage is TRBV29-1 and J usage is TRBJ2-1, with TRBD2 identical over 7 bases. V lost 0 bases to trimming and J lost 0 bases; unmatched junction nucleotides: 8. The CDR3 loop spans 17 amino acids. Germline V gene lookup returns CDR1 SQVTM and CDR2 ANQGSEA. The CDR3 sequence is CSVEDLLAVSSYNEQFF. In DNA, the CDR3 is TGCAGCGTTGAAGATCTTCTAGCGGTAAGCTCCTACAATGAGCAGTTCTTC.

The chain carries TRBV10-3 and TRBJ2-3; 9 bases line up with TRBD1. After removal of 10 bases from V and 3 bases from J, the junction contained 5 bases not matched to a gene. Looked up from germline, CDR1 is ENHRY and CDR2 is SYGVKD. This CDR3 comprises 13 residues. Here the CDR3 reads CATRTGVTDTQYF. CDR3 nucleotide sequence: TGTGCCACCCGGACAGGGGTGACAGATACGCAGTATTTT.

This chain joins TRBV7-3 and TRBJ2-3; tentative D call: TRBD2 (7 bases). The CDR3 length is 15 residues. Trimming pared 0 bases from V and 4 bases from J, leaving 11 bases between. CDR1 and CDR2 (germline): SGHTA, FQGTGA. The CDR3 nucleotides are TGTGCCAGCAGCTTAACGGGGGGGCCTCCAGATACGCAGTATTTT. This gives the protein CASSLTGGPPDTQYF.

The chain couples TRBV5-6 to TRBJ2-1; the D is unclear. Germline CDR1 is SGHDT and CDR2 is YYEEEE. The CDR3 totals 16 residues. Trimming left V 3 bases short and J 4 bases short, with 17 bases between. The CDR3 protein is CASSWGGQDQYNEQFF. CDR3 nucleotides: TGTGCCAGCAGCTGGGGTGGGCAGGATCAATACAATGAGCAGTTCTTC.

This sequence joins TRBV29-1 and TRBJ2-1; 8 bases are shared with TRBD1. The CDR3 has 13 residues. V shed 6 bases, J shed 3 bases, and the junction held 4 bases outside the gene matches. In germline, CDR1 is SQVTM, CDR2 ANQGSEA. In DNA, the CDR3 is TGCAGCGTCTGGACAGGGATCTACAATGAGCAGTTCTTC. It encodes CSVWTGIYNEQFF.

This chain connects TRBV4-1 to TRBJ2-1; TRBD1 matches 11 bases. V shed 0 bases and J 3 bases; nucleotides not matched to a gene: 1. The germline CDR1 and CDR2 sequences are MGHRA and YSYEKL. This CDR3 region has 16 residues. The CDR3 region has the DNA TGCGCCAGCAGCCAAGACGGGACAGGGGGCTACAATGAGCAGTTCTTC. This codes for CASSQDGTGGYNEQFF.

The J gene is TRBJ2-3, the V gene TRBV7-3, with TRBD2 matching over 13 bases. V lost 4 bases and J lost 4; bases outside the gene matches: 5. The CDR3 contains 16 residues. Germline assignment: CDR1 SGHTA and CDR2 FQGTGA. DNA of the CDR3: TGTGCCAGCAGCTCTCGGACTAGCGGGAGATCAGATACGCAGTATTTT. Amino acid sequence: CASSSRTSGRSDTQYF.

The CDR3 DNA sequence: TGCGCCAGCAGCCGGGACCGTATATCCGAGCAGTACTTC. Encoded protein: CASSRDRISEQYF. This chain connects TRBV5-1 to TRBJ2-7; D could derive from TRBD1 or TRBD2 (5 bases each). This CDR3 is 13 amino acids long. The V and J ends lost 4 bases and 6 bases respectively, with 14 bases between them. Germline CDR1 is SGHRS and CDR2 is YFSETQ. Complete variable domain (other parts from reference TRBV5-1 and TRBJ2-7): KAGVTQTPRYLIKTRGQQVTLSCSPISGHRSVSWYQQTPGQGLQFLFEYFSETQRNKGNFPGRFSGRQFSNSRSEMNVSTLELGDSALYLCASSRDRISEQYFGPGTRLTVT.

The chain recombines TRBV5-1 with TRBJ2-5; 7 bases align to TRBD1. The CDR3 spans 13 residues. Germline lookup yields CDR1 SGHRS and CDR2 YFSETQ. Unmatched junction bases numbered 4, after V lost 5 bases and J lost 3 bases. In DNA form, the CDR3 reads TGCGCCAGCAGTGACAGGGTGGAAGAGACCCAGTACTTC. It specifies CASSDRVEETQYF.

The J gene is TRBJ2-4, the V gene TRBV20-1; the match to TRBD2 covers 9 bases. Germline V gene data show CDR1 as DFQATT and CDR2 as SNEGSKA (reference sequence). J gave up 0 bases and V 6 bases, and 12 bases lay outside the gene matches. The CDR3 is made up of 17 amino acids. The CDR3 here is CSAVGGLAGLAKNIQYF. The CDR3, as DNA: TGCAGTGCCGTAGGGGGGCTAGCGGGACTAGCCAAAAACATTCAGTACTTC.

This clonotype occurred a few times. The chain couples TRBV6-5 to TRBJ2-5; perhaps TRBD2 as D (6 bases). CDR1 is MNHEY and CDR2 is SVGAGI in the germline V gene. Trimming pared 0 bases from V and 4 bases from J, leaving 9 bases between. CDR3 length: 14 residues. CDR3 residues: CASSYSIGGETQYF. CDR3 DNA sequence: TGTGCCAGCAGTTACTCGATCGGGGGAGAGACCCAGTACTTC.

This chain joins TRBV7-2 and TRBJ1-5; 9 bases are a match to TRBD1. The CDR3 contains 16 residues. Germline values: CDR1 SGHTA, CDR2 FQGNSA. Germline trimming cut 5 bases from V and 6 bases from J; bases unmatched to any gene: 11. In DNA, the CDR3 is TGTGCCAGCAGCATCCTGACAGGGGGGTCTAGTCAGCCCCAGCATTTT. Encoded protein: CASSILTGGSSQPQHF.

This clonotype appeared a few times. This CDR3 is CASSPRGSRNYEQYF. CDR3 bases: TGTGCCAGCAGCCCACGAGGATCCAGAAACTACGAGCAGTACTTC. V is TRBV7-9 and J is TRBJ2-7; D not certain. The V and J ends lost 5 bases and 3 bases respectively, with 17 bases between them. Germline lookup yields CDR1 SEHNR and CDR2 FQNEAQ (reference sequence). The CDR3 sequence is 15 residues long.

There are a few counts of this clonotype. The chain uses TRBV5-1 and TRBJ1-1, with D unclear. Germline CDR1 SGHRS, CDR2 YFSETQ. Trimming shortened V by 4 bases and J by 1 base, and 11 bases separated the two germline ends. This CDR3 region has 14 residues. In nucleotides, the CDR3 is TGCGCCAGCAGCGCACAAGTTAAGAACACTGAAGCTTTCTTT. The encoded protein is CASSAQVKNTEAFF. The full variable domain, in which reference TRBV5-1 and TRBJ1-1 provide the parts outside the CDR3, is KAGVTQTPRYLIKTRGQQVTLSCSPISGHRSVSWYQQTPGQGLQFLFEYFSETQRNKGNFPGRFSGRQFSNSRSEMNVSTLELGDSALYLCASSAQVKNTEAFFGQGTRLTVV.

The chain carries TRBV7-9 and TRBJ1-2; 8 nucleotides align to TRBD1. V gave up 0 bases and J gave up 4 bases; unmatched junction bases: 4. The CDR3 has 15 residues. The germline V gene has CDR1 SEHNR and CDR2 FQNEAQ (reference sequence). The CDR3 here is CASSLADRVIYGYTF. Here the CDR3 DNA reads TGTGCCAGCAGCTTAGCGGACAGGGTCATCTATGGCTACACCTTC.

The chain uses TRBV7-9 and TRBJ2-5; 12 bases are a match to TRBD2. Germline V gene data show CDR1 as SEHNR and CDR2 as FQNEAQ (reference sequence). J was trimmed by 1 base and V by 5 bases; bases with no gene match: 5. This CDR3 has 16 amino acids. For the CDR3, the DNA is TGTGCCAGCAGCCGGACTAGCGGGATCCTCCAAGAGACCCAGTACTTC. Its protein product is CASSRTSGILQETQYF.